This paragraph covers one TCR beta chain sequence. The antigen is undetermined. TRB was amplified by touch-down multiplex PCR, primer pools A and B combined. Reprocessing the multiplex PCR reads, TCRdb reports a single entry for every CDR3 protein and omits DNA. The table lists some 4,500 distinct CDR3 sequences. Each sample's input was about 250 ng genomic DNA, some 40,000 genome equivalents. This sample is part of a study of T cell clusters in autoimmune cytopenias. Whole-study findings and limits: TRB repertoire shifts in secondary cytopenia and chronic lymphocytic leukemia mostly reflected lymphoma, not autoimmunity. Clustering suggested that physiological T cell clusters were missing in primary autoimmune cytopenia patients. Healthy donors had around 3.1-fold more exclusive TRB clusters than active autoimmune hepatitis patients. Comparing secondary cytopenia with chronic lymphocytic leukemia showed no cluster-lack signature, apparently masked by lymphoma repertoire.

Germline V gene sequence: CDR1 KGHSH, CDR2 LQKENI. This CDR3 is 14 amino acids long. This clonotype was sampled from a human donor with an autoimmune cytopenia or autoimmune hepatitis (not recorded which). Sequencing was done on a sample of peripheral blood. The chain has TRBV18 and TRBJ2-7; TCRdb gives TRBD1 as the D gene, but with no DNA this cannot be confirmed. This CDR3 reads CASSKQVTGNEQYF. The whole variable domain, remainder taken from reference TRBV18 and TRBJ2-7, is NAGVMQNPRHLVRRRGQEARLRCSPMKGHSHVYWYRQLPEEGLKFMVYLQKENIIDESGMPKERFSAEFPKEGPSILRIQQVVRGDSAAYFCASSKQVTGNEQYFGPGTRLTVT.